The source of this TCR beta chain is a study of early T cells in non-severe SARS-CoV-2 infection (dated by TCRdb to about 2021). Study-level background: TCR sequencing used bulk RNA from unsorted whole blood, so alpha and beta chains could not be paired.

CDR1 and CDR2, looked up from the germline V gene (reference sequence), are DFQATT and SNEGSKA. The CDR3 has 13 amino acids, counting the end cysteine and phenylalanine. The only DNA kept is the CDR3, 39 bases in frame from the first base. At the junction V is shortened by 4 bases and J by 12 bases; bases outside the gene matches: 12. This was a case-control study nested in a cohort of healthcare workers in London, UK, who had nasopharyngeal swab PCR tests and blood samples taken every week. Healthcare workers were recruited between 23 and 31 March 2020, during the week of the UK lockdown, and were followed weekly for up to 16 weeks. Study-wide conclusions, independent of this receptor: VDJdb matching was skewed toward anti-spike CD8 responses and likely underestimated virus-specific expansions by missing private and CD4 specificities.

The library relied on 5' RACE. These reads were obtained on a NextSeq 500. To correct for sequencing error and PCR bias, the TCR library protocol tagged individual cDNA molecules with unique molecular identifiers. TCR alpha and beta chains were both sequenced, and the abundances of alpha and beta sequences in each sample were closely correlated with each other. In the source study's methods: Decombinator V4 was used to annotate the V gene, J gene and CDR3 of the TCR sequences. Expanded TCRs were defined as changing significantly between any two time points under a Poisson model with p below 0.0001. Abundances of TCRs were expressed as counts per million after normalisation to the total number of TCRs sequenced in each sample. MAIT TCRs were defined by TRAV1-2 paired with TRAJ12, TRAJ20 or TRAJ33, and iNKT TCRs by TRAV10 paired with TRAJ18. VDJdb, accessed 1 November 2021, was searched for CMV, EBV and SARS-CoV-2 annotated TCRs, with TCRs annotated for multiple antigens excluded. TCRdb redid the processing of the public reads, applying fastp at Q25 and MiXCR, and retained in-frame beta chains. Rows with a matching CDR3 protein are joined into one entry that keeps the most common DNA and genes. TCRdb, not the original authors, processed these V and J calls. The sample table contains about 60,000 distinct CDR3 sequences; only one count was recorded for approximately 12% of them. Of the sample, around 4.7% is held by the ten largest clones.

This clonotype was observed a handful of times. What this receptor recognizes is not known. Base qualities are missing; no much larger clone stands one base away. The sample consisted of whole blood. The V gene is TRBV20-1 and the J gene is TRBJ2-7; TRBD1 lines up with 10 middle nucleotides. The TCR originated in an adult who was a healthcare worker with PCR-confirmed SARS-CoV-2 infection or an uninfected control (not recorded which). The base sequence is TGCAGTGCTACAGAGCCGGGACAGGGGAAGTCGTACTTC. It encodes CSATEPGQGKSYF.